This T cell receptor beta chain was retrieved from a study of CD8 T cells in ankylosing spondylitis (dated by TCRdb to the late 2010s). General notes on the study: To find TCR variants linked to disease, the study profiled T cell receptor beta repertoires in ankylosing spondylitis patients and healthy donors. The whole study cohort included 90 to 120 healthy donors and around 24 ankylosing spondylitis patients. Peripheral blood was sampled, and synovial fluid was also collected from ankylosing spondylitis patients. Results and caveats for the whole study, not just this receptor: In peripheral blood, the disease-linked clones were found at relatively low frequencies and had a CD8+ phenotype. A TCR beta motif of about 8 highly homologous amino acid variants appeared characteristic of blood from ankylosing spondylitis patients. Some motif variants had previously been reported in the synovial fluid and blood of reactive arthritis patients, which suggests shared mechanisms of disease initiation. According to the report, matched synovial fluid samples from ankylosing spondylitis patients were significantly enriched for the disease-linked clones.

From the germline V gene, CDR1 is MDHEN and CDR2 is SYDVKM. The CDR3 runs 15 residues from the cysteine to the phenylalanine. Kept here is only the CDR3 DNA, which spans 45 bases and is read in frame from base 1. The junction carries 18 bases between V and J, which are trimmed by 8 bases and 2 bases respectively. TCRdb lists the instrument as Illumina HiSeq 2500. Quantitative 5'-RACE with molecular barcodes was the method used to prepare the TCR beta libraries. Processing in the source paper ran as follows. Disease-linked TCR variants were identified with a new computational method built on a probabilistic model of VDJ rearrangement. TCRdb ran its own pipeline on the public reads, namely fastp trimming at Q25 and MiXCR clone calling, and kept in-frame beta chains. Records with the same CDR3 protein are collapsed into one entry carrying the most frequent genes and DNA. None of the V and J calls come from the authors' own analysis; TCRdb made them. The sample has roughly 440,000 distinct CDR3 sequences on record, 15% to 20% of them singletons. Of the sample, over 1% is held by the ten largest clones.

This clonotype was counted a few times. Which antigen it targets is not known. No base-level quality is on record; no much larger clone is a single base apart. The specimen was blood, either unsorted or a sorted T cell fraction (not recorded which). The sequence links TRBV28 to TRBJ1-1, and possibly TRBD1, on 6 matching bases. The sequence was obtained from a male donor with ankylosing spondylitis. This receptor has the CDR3 CASYRGGTGNTEAFF. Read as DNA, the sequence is TGTGCCAGCTACCGAGGGGGTACGGGTAACACTGAAGCTTTCTTT.